The 5 T cell receptor beta chains reported below all come from one sample, sequenced in a study of brain metastases from non-small cell lung cancer. Method: immunoSEQ multiplex PCR; TCRdb's copy keeps in-frame clones and lacks some. In the table there are approximately 7,800 clones, around four fifths of which are singletons. Material: primary lung tumor tissue. The receptors were sampled from a donor at least 40 years old with non-small cell lung cancer.

The sample holds a few counts of this clone. The genes are TRBV12-3 or TRBV12-4 and TRBJ1-1, with D perhaps matching TRBD1 (5 bases). This CDR3 is 13 amino acids long. The V end was cut by 7 bases, the J end by 1 base, with 10 bases between. The CDR3: CASKGLQNTEAFF. The CDR3, as DNA: TGTGCCAGCAAGGGGCTCCAGAACACTGAAGCTTTCTTT.

The chain couples TRBV5-6 to TRBJ1-2; no firm D call. The CDR3 has 13 amino acids. Per the germline V gene, CDR1 is SGHDT and CDR2 is YYEEEE. The V gene lost 3 bases and the J gene lost 11 bases, with 17 bases spanning the gap. CDR3 protein: CASSSEVVGRYTF. The CDR3 DNA reads TGTGCCAGCAGCTCCGAGGTCGTAGGGAGGTACACCTTC.

The count of this clone is one. The chain combines TRBV4-1 with TRBJ2-2, with TRBD2 as a possible D gene (5 bases). This CDR3 spans 15 amino acids. Trimming took 4 bases from V and 1 from J, leaving 10 bases between them. Per the germline V gene, CDR1 is MGHRA and CDR2 is YSYEKL. The CDR3 loop reads CASSLGRGNTGELFF. In DNA, the CDR3 is TGCGCCAGCAGCCTGGGGAGAGGGAACACCGGGGAGCTGTTTTTT.

J is TRBJ2-2 and V is TRBV7-9; D gene unclear. The CDR3 spans 15 residues. CDR1 SEHNR and CDR2 FQNEAQ come from the germline V gene (reference sequence). The germline V and J ends were trimmed by 5 bases and 0 bases, with 10 bases remaining between them. The CDR3 sequence is CASSAYIANTGELFF. The CDR3, as DNA: TGTGCCAGCAGCGCTTACATAGCGAACACCGGGGAGCTGTTTTTT.

This chain links TRBV19 with TRBJ1-2; unclear D gene. Per the germline V gene, CDR1 is LNHDA and CDR2 is SQIVND (reference sequence). This CDR3 region has 15 residues. V was trimmed by 5 bases and J by 2 bases, leaving 15 bases between them. The CDR3: CASSRSPTGNYGYTF. CDR3 coding DNA: TGTGCCAGTAGTCGCAGCCCCACCGGCAACTATGGCTACACCTTC.